Each of the 15 T cell receptor beta chains below was sequenced from the same sample in a study of Ad26.COV2.S vaccination and SARS-CoV-2 variants. Data came from immunoSEQ multiplex PCR; TCRdb stores just in-frame clones and leaves some out. The sample holds more than 300,000 clones, roughly 80% seen once. Treatment described: about 20 received Ad26.COV2.S at low or high dose, single or two shots; a few received placebo; per-sample allocation not given. The study sampled participants on day 63 after the first vaccine or placebo injection. Sequenced material: peripheral blood, taken in a trial of Ad26.COV2.S vaccine versus placebo. The receptors were sampled from a person between 18 and 59 years old who received the Ad26.COV2.S COVID-19 vaccine or a placebo.

The CDR3 here is CASSSAGQGGYEQYF. Written as DNA, the CDR3 is TGTGCCAGCAGTTCTGCAGGACAGGGGGGTTACGAGCAGTACTTC. The chain couples TRBV28 to TRBJ2-7, with 10 nucleotides matching TRBD1. Germline V gene data show CDR1 as MDHEN and CDR2 as SYDVKM. J was trimmed by 4 bases and V by 4 bases; bases with no gene match: 7. The CDR3 loop spans 15 amino acids. The full variable domain, in which reference TRBV28 and TRBJ2-7 provide the parts outside the CDR3, is DVKVTQSSRYLVKRTGEKVFLECVQDMDHENMFWYRQDPGLGLRLIYFSYDVKMKEKGDIPEGYSVSREKKERFSLILESASTNQTSMYLCASSSAGQGGYEQYFGPGTRLTVT.

About this clone: A junction end diverges from the germline sequence, so it may reflect a read error. The V gene is TRBV3-1 (or the pseudogene TRBV3-2), the J gene TRBJ2-7, with TRBD1 identical over 7 bases. The CDR3 runs 11 residues. CDR1 and CDR2 (germline): LGHDT, YNNKEL (reference sequence). CDR3 bases: TGTGCCAGCAGCCTAAAGGGGACAGTGGTCTTC. It translates to CASSLKGTVVF.

The chain carries TRBV6-5 and TRBJ2-3; D may be TRBD1 (5 bases). The germline V gene has CDR1 MNHEY and CDR2 SVGAGI. The CDR3 is 14 amino acids. Trimming left V 3 bases short and J 5 bases short, with 12 bases between. The DNA for the CDR3 is TGTGCCAGCAGTTATTCAGGGTCGGAAGATACGCAGTATTTT. As protein: CASSYSGSEDTQYF.

The J gene is TRBJ2-6, the V gene TRBV13; a weak D match, TRBD2 (6 bases). CDR1 PRHDT and CDR2 FYEKMQ come from the germline V gene (reference sequence). This CDR3 region has 14 residues. V was clipped by 6 bases and J by 4 bases, with 10 bases between them. CDR3 sequence reads: CASREGTGANVLTF. The CDR3 nucleotides read TGTGCCAGCAGGGAGGGTACCGGGGCCAACGTCCTGACTTTC.

The rearrangement joins TRBV2 to TRBJ1-1, with D unresolved. The CDR3 is made up of 11 amino acids. Deletions cut 4 bases from V and 4 bases from J, with 4 bases between. Germline V gene data show CDR1 as SNHLY and CDR2 as FYNNEI. The CDR3 protein is CASSGATEAFF. The CDR3 DNA sequence: TGTGCCAGCAGTGGGGCCACTGAAGCTTTCTTT.

The J gene is TRBJ1-2, the V gene TRBV23-1; 12 positions match TRBD1. TRBV23-1 is given ORF status, its function remaining uncertain. The CDR3 is 18 residues long. The ends lost 4 bases at V and 4 bases at J; junction bases unmatched: 13. The CDR3, as DNA: TGCGCCAGCAGTCTCCTCCGGGACAGGGGGCTAGATCTCTATGGCTACACCTTC. Translating gives CASSLLRDRGLDLYGYTF.

This clone has only a few counts. This chain connects TRBV9 to TRBJ1-1, with D unresolved. Trimming cost V 2 bases and J 8 bases, with 13 bases left between them. CDR1 is SGDLS and CDR2 is YYNGEE in the germline V gene. CDR3 size: 13 residues. In nucleotides, the CDR3 is TGTGCCAGCAGCGTCCATCTGGAGGGAGAAGCTTTCTTT. Translation gives CASSVHLEGEAFF.

The V gene is TRBV5-1, the J gene TRBJ2-7; 12 positions match TRBD1. The CDR3 is 15 amino acids. Germline-derived CDR1 and CDR2 are SGHRS and YFSETQ. V lost 4 bases, J lost 5 bases, and 7 bases stayed unmatched. CDR3 sequence reads: CASSPVGTGGDEQYF. DNA of the CDR3: TGCGCCAGCAGCCCCGTCGGGACAGGGGGCGACGAGCAGTACTTC.

This rearrangement joins TRBV5-5 to TRBJ2-3; D might be TRBD1 (6 bases). Germline V CDR1 and CDR2: SGHKS, YYEKEE (reference sequence). The length of the CDR3 is 14 residues. The V end lost 2 bases, the J end lost 0 bases, and 7 bases lay between the germline ends. CDR3 sequence: CASSLTGSTDTQYF. The CDR3 coding sequence is TGTGCCAGCAGCTTAACAGGGAGCACAGATACGCAGTATTTT. Complete variable domain (other parts from reference TRBV5-5 and TRBJ2-3): DAGVTQSPTHLIKTRGQQVTLRCSPISGHKSVSWYQQVLGQGPQFIFQYYEKEERGRGNFPDRFSARQFPNYSSELNVNALLLGDSALYLCASSLTGSTDTQYFGPGTRLTVL.

The rearrangement joins TRBV9 to TRBJ1-6; D is undetermined. Deletions cut 4 bases from V and 7 bases from J, with 15 bases between. This CDR3 region has 15 residues. The germline V gene has CDR1 SGDLS and CDR2 YYNGEE. CDR3 in DNA: TGTGCCAGCAGCTCCACGGTAGCGGAGAATTCACCCCTCCACTTT. As protein: CASSSTVAENSPLHF.

This clone was detected once. One end of the junction is discordant with germline, which a read error may explain. This chain connects TRBV30 to TRBJ1-1, with D uncertain. From germline, CDR1 is GTSNPN and CDR2 SVGIG (reference sequence). The CDR3 is 9 residues long. The CDR3 bases are TGTGCCGGAGGGCCGCGGGGAGTCTTT. Its translation: CAGGPRGVF.

V usage is TRBV6-5 and J usage is TRBJ1-3; the D gene is possibly TRBD1 (5 bases). There are 12 residues in the CDR3. The V end lost 5 bases, the J end lost 9 bases, and 11 bases lay between the germline ends. CDR1 and CDR2 from the germline V gene are MNHEY and SVGAGI. The CDR3 DNA reads TGTGCCAGCAGTCCTGCGGGGGGCACCATATATTTT. Its protein product is CASSPAGGTIYF.

This rearrangement joins TRBV10-2 to TRBJ2-7; 9 bases match TRBD1. With V trimmed by 8 bases and J by 1 base, 6 bases remained unmatched. The V gene's germline CDR1 is WSHSY and CDR2 SAAADI. The CDR3 loop spans 14 amino acids. The CDR3 bases are TGCGCCAGCCAACCACAGGGGGCATCCTACGAGCAGTACTTC. Protein: CASQPQGASYEQYF.

V usage is TRBV5-4 and J usage is TRBJ2-7, with D maybe TRBD1 (6 bases). This CDR3 comprises 14 residues. Trimming left V 4 bases short and J 0 bases short, with 11 bases between. Germline V gene data show CDR1 as SGHNT and CDR2 as YYREEE (reference sequence). CDR3 loop: CASSPRDTSYEQYF. The CDR3 DNA sequence: TGTGCCAGCAGCCCCCGGGACACCTCCTACGAGCAGTACTTC.

This clone has a handful of counts. The gene calls are TRBV6-5 and TRBJ1-2, with D perhaps TRBD1 (6 bases). Trimming removed 6 bases from V and 4 bases from J, with 18 bases in between. The CDR3 extends over 15 amino acids. Germline V lookup: CDR1 MNHEY, CDR2 SVGAGI. CDR3 nucleotide sequence: TGTGCCAGCAGCCGAACCGCTCAGGGGATCTATGGCTACACCTTC. This sequence encodes CASSRTAQGIYGYTF.